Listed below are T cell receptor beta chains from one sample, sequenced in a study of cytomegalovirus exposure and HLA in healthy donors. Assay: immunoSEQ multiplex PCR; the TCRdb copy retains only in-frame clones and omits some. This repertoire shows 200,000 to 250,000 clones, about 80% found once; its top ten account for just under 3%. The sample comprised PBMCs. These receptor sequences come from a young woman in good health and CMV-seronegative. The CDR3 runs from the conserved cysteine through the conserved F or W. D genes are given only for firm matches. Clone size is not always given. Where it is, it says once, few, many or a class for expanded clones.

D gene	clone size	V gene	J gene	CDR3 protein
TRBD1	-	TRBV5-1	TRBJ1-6	CASSPFGVGPTGDNSPLHF
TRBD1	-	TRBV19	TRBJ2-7	CASSNTGGLYEQYF
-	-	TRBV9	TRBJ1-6	CASSVGQASSPLHF
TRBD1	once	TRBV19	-	CASSMGQGANEQYF
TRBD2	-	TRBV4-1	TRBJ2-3	CASSSKPGLAPSTDTQYF
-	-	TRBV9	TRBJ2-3	CASSVDGVRTDTQYF
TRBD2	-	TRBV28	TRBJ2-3	CASSLLSGGVEFRSDTQYF
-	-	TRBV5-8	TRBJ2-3	CASSLGHPGGGTDTQYF
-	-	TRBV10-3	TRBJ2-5	CAISEGREETQYF
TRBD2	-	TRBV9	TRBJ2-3	CASSVGASGSRDTQYF
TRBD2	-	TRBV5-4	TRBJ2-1	CASSGGGSSYNEQFF
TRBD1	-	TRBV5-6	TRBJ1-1	CASSYPGTGMNTEAFF
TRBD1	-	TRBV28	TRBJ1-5	CASSFRRDRYSNQPQHF
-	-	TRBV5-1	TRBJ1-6	CASSLGYGQTNSPLHF
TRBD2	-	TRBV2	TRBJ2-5	CASTQGSSSGRAEETQYF
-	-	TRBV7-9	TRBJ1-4	CASSPGEKLFF
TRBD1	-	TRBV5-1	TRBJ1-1	CASRGQGNTEAFF
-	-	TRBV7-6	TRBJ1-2	CASSLEDSTNYGYTF
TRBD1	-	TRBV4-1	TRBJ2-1	CASSSRDSYNEQFF
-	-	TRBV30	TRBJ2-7	CAWGLLSYEQYF
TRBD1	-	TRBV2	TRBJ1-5	CASRAGTGGNQPQHF
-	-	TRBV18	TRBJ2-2	CASSRTFRDRNTGELFF
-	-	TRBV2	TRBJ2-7	CASWRASSYEQYF